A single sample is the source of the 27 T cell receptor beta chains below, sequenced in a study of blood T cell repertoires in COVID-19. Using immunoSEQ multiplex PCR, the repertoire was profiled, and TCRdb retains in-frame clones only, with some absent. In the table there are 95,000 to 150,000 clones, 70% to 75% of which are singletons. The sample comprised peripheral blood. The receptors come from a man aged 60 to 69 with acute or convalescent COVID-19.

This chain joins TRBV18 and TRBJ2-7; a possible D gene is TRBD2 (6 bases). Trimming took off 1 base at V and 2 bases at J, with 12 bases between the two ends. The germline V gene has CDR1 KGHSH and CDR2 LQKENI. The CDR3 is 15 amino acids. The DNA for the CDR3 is TGTGCCAGCTCACCACAGAACCAGCGGGCCTACGAGCAGTACTTC. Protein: CASSPQNQRAYEQYF.

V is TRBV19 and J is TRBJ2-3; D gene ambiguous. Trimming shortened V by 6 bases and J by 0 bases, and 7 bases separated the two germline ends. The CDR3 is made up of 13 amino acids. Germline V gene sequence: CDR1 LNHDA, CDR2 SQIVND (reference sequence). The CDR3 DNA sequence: TGTGCCAGTAGCTTGACTAGCACAGATACGCAGTATTTT. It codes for CASSLTSTDTQYF.

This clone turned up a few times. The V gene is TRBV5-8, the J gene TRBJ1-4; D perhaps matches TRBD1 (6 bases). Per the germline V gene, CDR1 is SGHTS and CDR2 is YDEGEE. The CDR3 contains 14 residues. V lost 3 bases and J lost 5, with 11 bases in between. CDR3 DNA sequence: TGTGCCAGCAGCTCCGGGACACAGAATGAAAAACTGTTTTTT. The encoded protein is CASSSGTQNEKLFF.

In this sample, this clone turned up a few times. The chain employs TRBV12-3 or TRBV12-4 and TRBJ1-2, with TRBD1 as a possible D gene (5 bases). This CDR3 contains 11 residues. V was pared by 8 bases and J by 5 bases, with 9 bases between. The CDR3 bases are TGTGCCAGCCAAAGGGGATATGGCTACACCTTC. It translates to CASQRGYGYTF.

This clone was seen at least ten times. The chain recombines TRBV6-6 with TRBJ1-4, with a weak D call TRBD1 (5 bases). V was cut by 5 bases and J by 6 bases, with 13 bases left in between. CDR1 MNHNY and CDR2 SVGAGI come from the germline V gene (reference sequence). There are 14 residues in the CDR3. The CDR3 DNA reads TGTGCCAGCAGTGGGCGGACATCCGATGAAAAACTGTTTTTT. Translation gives CASSGRTSDEKLFF.

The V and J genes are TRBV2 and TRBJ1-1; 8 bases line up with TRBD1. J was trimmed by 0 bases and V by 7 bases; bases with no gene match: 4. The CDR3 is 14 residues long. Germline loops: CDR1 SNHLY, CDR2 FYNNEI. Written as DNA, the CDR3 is TGTGCCAGCACTCGGACAGGGTTGAACACTGAAGCTTTCTTT. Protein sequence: CASTRTGLNTEAFF.

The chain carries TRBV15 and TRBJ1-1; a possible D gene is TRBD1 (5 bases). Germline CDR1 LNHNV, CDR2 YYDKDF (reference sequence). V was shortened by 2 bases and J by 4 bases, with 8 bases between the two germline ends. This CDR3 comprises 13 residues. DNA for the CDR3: TGTGCCACCAGCAGACAAACAGGCACTGAAGCTTTCTTT. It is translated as CATSRQTGTEAFF.

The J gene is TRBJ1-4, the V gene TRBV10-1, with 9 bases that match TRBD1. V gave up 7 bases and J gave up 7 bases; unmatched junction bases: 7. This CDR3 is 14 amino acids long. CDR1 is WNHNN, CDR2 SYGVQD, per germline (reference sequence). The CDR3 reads CASTHGTGLEKLFF. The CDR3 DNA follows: TGCGCCAGCACCCACGGGACAGGGCTTGAAAAACTGTTTTTT.

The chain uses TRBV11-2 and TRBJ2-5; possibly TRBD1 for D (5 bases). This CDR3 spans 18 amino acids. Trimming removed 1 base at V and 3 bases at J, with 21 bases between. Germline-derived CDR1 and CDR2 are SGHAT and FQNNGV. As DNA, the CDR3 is TGTGCCAGCAGCTTAGTCAATAGACAGTTAACTCCTAAAGAGACCCAGTACTTC. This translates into CASSLVNRQLTPKETQYF.

This CDR3 is CACKQDGQGKGPLHF. CDR3 DNA sequence: TGTGCCTGCAAACAAGACGGACAGGGAAAAGGACCCCTCCACTTT. The V call is TRBV30, the J call TRBJ1-6; 8 nucleotides agree with TRBD1. Losses at the gene ends were 6 bases for V and 12 bases for J; bases not matched to a gene: 16. The germline V gene encodes CDR1 GTSNPN and CDR2 SVGIG (reference sequence). The CDR3 runs 15 residues. The full variable domain, rest sourced from reference TRBV30 and TRBJ1-6, is SQTIHQWPATLVQPVGSPLSLECTVEGTSNPNLYWYRQAAGRGLQLLFYSVGIGQISSEVPQNLSASRPQDRQFILSSKKLLLSDSGFYLCACKQDGQGKGPLHFGNGTRLTVT.

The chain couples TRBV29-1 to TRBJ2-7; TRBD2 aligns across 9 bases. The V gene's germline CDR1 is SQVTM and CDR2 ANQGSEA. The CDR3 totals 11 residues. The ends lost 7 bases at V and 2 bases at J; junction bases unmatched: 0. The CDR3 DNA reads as TGCAGCGCTAGCGGGACCTACGAGCAGTACTTC. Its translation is CSASGTYEQYF.

The chain's CDR3 is CATSRDRGMETQYF. The CDR3 nucleotides read TGTGCCACCAGCAGAGATAGGGGTATGGAGACCCAGTACTTC. V gene TRBV15 combines with J gene TRBJ2-5, with D maybe TRBD1 (5 bases). This CDR3 has 14 amino acids. V gave up 0 bases and J gave up 5 bases, with 10 bases separating them. CDR1 is LNHNV and CDR2 is YYDKDF in the germline V gene (reference sequence). The complete variable domain, with remaining parts taken from reference TRBV15 and TRBJ2-5, reads DAMVIQNPRYQVTQFGKPVTLSCSQTLNHNVMYWYQQKSSQAPKLLFHYYDKDFNNEADTPDNFQSRRPNTSFCFLDIRSPGLGDTAMYLCATSRDRGMETQYFGPGTRLLVL.

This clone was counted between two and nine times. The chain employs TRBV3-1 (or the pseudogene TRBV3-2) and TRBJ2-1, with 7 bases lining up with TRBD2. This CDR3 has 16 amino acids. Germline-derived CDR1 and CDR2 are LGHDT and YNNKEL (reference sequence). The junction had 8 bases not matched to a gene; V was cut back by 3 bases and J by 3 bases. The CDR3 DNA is TGTGCCAGCAGCCAGAGCGGGGCTAGTCGCTACAATGAGCAGTTCTTC. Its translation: CASSQSGASRYNEQFF.

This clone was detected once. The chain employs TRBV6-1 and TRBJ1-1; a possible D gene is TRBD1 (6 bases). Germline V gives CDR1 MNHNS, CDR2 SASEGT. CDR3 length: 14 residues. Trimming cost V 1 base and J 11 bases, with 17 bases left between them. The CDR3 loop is CASSEVGQGPGAFF. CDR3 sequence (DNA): TGTGCCAGCAGTGAAGTGGGACAAGGCCCAGGGGCTTTCTTT.

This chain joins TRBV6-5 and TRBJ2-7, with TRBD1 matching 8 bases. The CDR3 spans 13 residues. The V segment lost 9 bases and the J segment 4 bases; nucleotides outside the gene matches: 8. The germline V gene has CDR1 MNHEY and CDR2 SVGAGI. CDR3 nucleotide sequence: TGTGCCAGTACCGGGGACAGGCGATACGAGCAGTACTTC. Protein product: CASTGDRRYEQYF.

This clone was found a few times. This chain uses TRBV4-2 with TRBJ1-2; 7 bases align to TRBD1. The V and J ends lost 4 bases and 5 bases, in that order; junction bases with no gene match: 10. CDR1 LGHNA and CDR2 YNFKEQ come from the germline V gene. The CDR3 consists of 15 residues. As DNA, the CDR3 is TGTGCCAGCAGCCCAGGGCAGGGGGTAGGGTATGGCTACACCTTC. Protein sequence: CASSPGQGVGYGYTF.

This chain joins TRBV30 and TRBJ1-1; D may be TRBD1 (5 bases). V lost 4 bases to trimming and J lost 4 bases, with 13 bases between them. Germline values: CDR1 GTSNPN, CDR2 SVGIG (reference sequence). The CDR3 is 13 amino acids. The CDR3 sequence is CAWTQFQGTEAFF. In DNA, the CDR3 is TGTGCCTGGACCCAGTTTCAGGGCACTGAAGCTTTCTTT.

The CDR3 reads CSGGVNTEAFF. Here the CDR3 DNA reads TGCAGTGGAGGTGTGAACACTGAAGCTTTCTTT. This sequence joins TRBV20-1 and TRBJ1-1; D remains unclear. V was cut by 7 bases and J by 0 bases, with 6 bases left in between. The germline CDR1 and CDR2 sequences are DFQATT and SNEGSKA (reference sequence). The CDR3 length is 11 residues.

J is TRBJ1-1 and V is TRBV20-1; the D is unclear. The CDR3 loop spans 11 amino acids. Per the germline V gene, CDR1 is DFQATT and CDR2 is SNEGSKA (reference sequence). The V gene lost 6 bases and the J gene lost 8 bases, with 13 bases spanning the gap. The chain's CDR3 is CSAVDTLEAFF. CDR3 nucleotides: TGCAGTGCCGTAGACACCCTGGAAGCTTTCTTT.

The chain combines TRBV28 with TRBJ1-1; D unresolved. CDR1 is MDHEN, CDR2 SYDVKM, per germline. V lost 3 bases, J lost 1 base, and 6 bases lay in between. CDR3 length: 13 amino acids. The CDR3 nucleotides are TGTGCCAGCAGTTTTCCTCCGAACACTGAAGCTTTCTTT. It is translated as CASSFPPNTEAFF.

The CDR3 reads CASREGNTGELFF. The CDR3, as DNA: TGTGCCAGCAGGGAGGGGAACACCGGGGAGCTGTTTTTT. The chain employs TRBV9 and TRBJ2-2, with D possibly being TRBD2 (6 bases). Germline lookup yields CDR1 SGDLS and CDR2 YYNGEE. The CDR3 runs to 13 residues. V was pared by 5 bases and J by 1 base, with 6 bases between.

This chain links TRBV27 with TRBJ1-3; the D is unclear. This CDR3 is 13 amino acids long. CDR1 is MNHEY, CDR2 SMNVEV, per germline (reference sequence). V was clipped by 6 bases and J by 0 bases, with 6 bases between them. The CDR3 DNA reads TGTGCCAGCAGGGAGAGCTCTGGAAACACCATATATTTT. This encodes CASRESSGNTIYF.

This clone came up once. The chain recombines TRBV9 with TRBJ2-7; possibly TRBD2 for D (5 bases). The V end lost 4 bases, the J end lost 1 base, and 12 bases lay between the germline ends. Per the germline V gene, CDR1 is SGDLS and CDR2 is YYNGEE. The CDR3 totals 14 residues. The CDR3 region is CASSQSGGSYEQYF. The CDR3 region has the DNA TGTGCCAGCAGCCAGTCCGGCGGGTCCTACGAGCAGTACTTC. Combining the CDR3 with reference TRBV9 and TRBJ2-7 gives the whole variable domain DSGVTQTPKHLITATGQRVTLRCSPRSGDLSVYWYQQSLDQGLQFLIQYYNGEERAKGNILERFSAQQFPDLHSELNLSSLELGDSALYFCASSQSGGSYEQYFGPGTRLTVT.

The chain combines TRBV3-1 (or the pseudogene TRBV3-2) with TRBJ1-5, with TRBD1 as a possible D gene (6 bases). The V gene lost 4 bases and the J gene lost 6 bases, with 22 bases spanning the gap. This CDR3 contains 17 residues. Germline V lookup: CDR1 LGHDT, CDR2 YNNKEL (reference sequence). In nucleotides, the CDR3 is TGTGCCAGCAGCCCGCCGTTCGACGACAGGCTCGGTCAGCCCCAGCATTTT. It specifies CASSPPFDDRLGQPQHF.

The CDR3 DNA sequence: TGTGCCAGCTCACCTAATACAGGGACGAACACTGAAGCTTTCTTT. Amino acids: CASSPNTGTNTEAFF. V and J are TRBV18 and TRBJ1-1, with D perhaps matching TRBD1 (6 bases). Trimming took 3 bases from V and 1 from J, leaving 12 bases between them. This CDR3 region has 15 residues. The germline gives CDR1 KGHSH, CDR2 LQKENI.

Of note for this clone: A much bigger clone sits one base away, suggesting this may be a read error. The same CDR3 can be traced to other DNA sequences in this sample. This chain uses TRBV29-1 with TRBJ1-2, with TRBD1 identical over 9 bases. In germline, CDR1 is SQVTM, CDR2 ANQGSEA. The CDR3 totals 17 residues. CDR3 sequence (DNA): TGCAGCGTTGAAGGCCGGGACAGGGCCGACCTAAACTATGGTTACACCTTC. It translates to CSVEGRDRADLNYGYTF.

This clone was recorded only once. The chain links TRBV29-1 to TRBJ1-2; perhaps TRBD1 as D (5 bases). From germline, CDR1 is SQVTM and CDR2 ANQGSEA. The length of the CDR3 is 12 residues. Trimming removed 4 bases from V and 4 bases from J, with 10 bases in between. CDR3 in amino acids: CSVVQGGYGYTF. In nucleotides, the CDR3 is TGCAGCGTTGTTCAGGGTGGCTATGGCTACACCTTC.